This T cell receptor beta chain is from a study of early T cells in non-severe SARS-CoV-2 infection. Study-wide context: From unsorted whole blood, bulk RNA was sequenced, and the chains remained unpaired. Study results and caveats: VDJdb-based matching was biased toward anti-spike CD8 responses and missed private and CD4 specificities.

In the library, individual cDNA molecules carried attached unique molecular identifiers. One entry per CDR3 protein, called by TCRdb with MiXCR from the 5' RACE reads. The sample holds more than 55,000 distinct CDR3 sequences; 13% are singletons and the top ten take roughly 4.7%. The sample holds many counts of this clonotype. What it recognizes is unknown. The germline gives CDR1 SGHKS, CDR2 YYEKEE (reference sequence). CDR3 length: 13 amino acids. The V and J ends lost 1 base and 8 bases respectively, with 12 bases between them. The sequence was obtained from an adult who was a healthcare worker with PCR-confirmed SARS-CoV-2 infection or an uninfected control (not recorded which). Sample: whole blood. The V call is TRBV5-5, the J call TRBJ1-2; perhaps TRBD1 as D (5 bases). The CDR3 DNA reads TGTGCCAGCAGCTTGATGGGACCAGACGGCTACACCTTC. Translating gives CASSLMGPDGYTF.